This TCR beta chain was observed in a study of sequential checkpoint blockade in melanoma. Treatment indicated: randomized to nivolumab then ipilimumab (arm A) or the reverse (arm B). Trimming stripped 2 bases from V and 0 bases from J, with 3 bases between. This CDR3 has 13 residues. Per the germline V gene, CDR1 is MDHEN and CDR2 is SYDVKM. Profiled with immunoSEQ multiplex PCR; TCRdb holds only in-frame clones, not every one. The sample contains some 17,000 clones, roughly 66% of which appear only once. The TCR comes from a human donor with melanoma. Material: CD8+ T cells sorted from blood (inferred from file names), obtained from a patient given nivolumab and ipilimumab in sequence. V is TRBV28 and J is TRBJ2-3; D gene unclear. CDR3 coding DNA: TGTGCCAGCAGTTTACTGAGCACAGATACGCAGTATTTT. Residues: CASSLLSTDTQYF.